These 25 T cell receptor beta chains were sequenced from one sample in a study of T cells expressing NK-cell markers. Using the 5' RACE reads, TCRdb records one entry per CDR3 protein without DNA. The specimen's table records about 390,000 distinct CDR3 sequences. The sample comprised blood T cells: a sorted CD56 or NKG2C T cell subset, CD4+ or CD8+ T cells, or bulk PBMC T cells (not recorded which). The receptors were sampled from a woman aged 45-60 years in good health.

The chain combines TRBV5-1 with TRBJ2-3; TCRdb gives TRBD2 as the D gene, but with no DNA this cannot be confirmed. This CDR3 is 17 amino acids long. CDR1 SGHRS and CDR2 YFSETQ come from the germline V gene. The CDR3 is CASSLPPTSASTDTQYF.

This chain uses TRBV2 with TRBJ2-1; there is no DNA to check the TCRdb D call of TRBD1. CDR3 size: 15 residues. Germline assignment: CDR1 SNHLY and CDR2 FYNNEI. The CDR3 is CASSEGGLSYNEQFF.

The chain couples TRBV9 to TRBJ2-3; TCRdb outputs TRBD1, but without DNA this stays unchecked. From germline, CDR1 is SGDLS and CDR2 YYNGEE. CDR3 length equals 17 residues. This CDR3 reads CASSPREGEPRTDTQYF. The full variable domain, with the rest looked up from reference TRBV9 and TRBJ2-3, is DSGVTQTPKHLITATGQRVTLRCSPRSGDLSVYWYQQSLDQGLQFLIQYYNGEERAKGNILERFSAQQFPDLHSELNLSSLELGDSALYFCASSPREGEPRTDTQYFGPGTRLTVL.

The CDR3 reads CASSGQFNSPLHF. This chain links TRBV12-3 or TRBV12-4 with TRBJ1-6; TCRdb designates TRBD1, a call that cannot be tested without DNA. The CDR3 is 13 residues long.

The chain combines TRBV7-2 with TRBJ2-3; TCRdb's D gene call, TRBD2, goes unchecked for lack of DNA. Germline CDR1 is SGHTA and CDR2 is FQGNSA. The length of the CDR3 is 14 residues. CDR3 residues: CASRPGLNTDTQYF.

The chain combines TRBV12-3 or TRBV12-4 with TRBJ2-5; as DNA is missing, the TRBD1 call by TCRdb cannot be tested. The length of the CDR3 is 16 residues. CDR3 sequence: CASSSREGVPQETQYF.

The chain uses TRBV27 and TRBJ2-3; the D call of TRBD1 rests on TCRdb alone, since no DNA is present to check it. CDR3 size: 13 residues. Germline CDR1 reads MNHEY; CDR2 reads SMNVEV (reference sequence). The CDR3 loop is CASSPLTGLAQYF.

The rearrangement joins TRBV29-1 to TRBJ2-5. Germline assignment: CDR1 SQVTM and CDR2 ANQGSEA. The CDR3 extends over 13 amino acids. The CDR3 sequence is CSVVDWDRETQYF.

The CDR3 reads CASSLPSQGGETQYF. The V and J genes are TRBV12-3 or TRBV12-4 and TRBJ2-5; there is no DNA to check the TCRdb D call of TRBD1. This CDR3 has 15 amino acids.

The chain combines TRBV12-3 or TRBV12-4 with TRBJ1-5. The CDR3 is 15 residues long. CDR3 loop: CASNTGRNSNQPQHF.

The chain employs TRBV11-3 and TRBJ2-3; TCRdb returns TRBD1, unconfirmable since there is no DNA. Germline assignment: CDR1 SGHNT and CDR2 YENEEA. The CDR3 has 16 amino acids. Here the CDR3 reads CASSLEKTAHTDTQYF. The whole variable domain, remainder taken from reference TRBV11-3 and TRBJ2-3, is EAGVVQSPRYKIIEKKQPVAFWCNPISGHNTLYWYLQNLGQGPELLIRYENEEAVDDSQLPKDRFSAERLKGVDSTLKIQPAELGDSAVYLCASSLEKTAHTDTQYFGPGTRLTVL.

This rearrangement joins TRBV2 to TRBJ1-2; TCRdb lists TRBD1, though no DNA is available to test this call. The CDR3 totals 18 residues. The germline gives CDR1 SNHLY, CDR2 FYNNEI. This CDR3 reads CASLQSGEKLTSDYGYTF.

The chain joins TRBV5-1 to TRBJ2-3; TCRdb calls TRBD1, which cannot be checked without DNA. The germline V gene has CDR1 SGHRS and CDR2 YFSETQ. This CDR3 is built from 15 residues. The CDR3 loop is CASSTMTGGSDTQYF.

The chain links TRBV27 to TRBJ2-7; checking the TCRdb D call of TRBD1 is not possible without DNA. From germline, CDR1 is MNHEY and CDR2 SMNVEV (reference sequence). The CDR3 extends over 15 amino acids. The CDR3 region is CASTQNPGTGHEQYF.

The gene calls are TRBV20-1 and TRBJ2-7. The germline V gene has CDR1 DFQATT and CDR2 SNEGSKA (reference sequence). The CDR3 extends over 12 amino acids. The CDR3 here is CSARDRVYEQYF.

CDR3 in amino acids: CASSLWANSGNTIYF. The chain joins TRBV5-6 to TRBJ1-3. Germline V gene lookup returns CDR1 SGHDT and CDR2 YYEEEE. The CDR3 contains 15 residues. Based on the CDR3 plus reference TRBV5-6 and TRBJ1-3, the full variable domain is DAGVTQSPTHLIKTRGQQVTLRCSPKSGHDTVSWYQQALGQGPQFIFQYYEEEERQRGNFPDRFSGHQFPNYSSELNVNALLLGDSALYLCASSLWANSGNTIYFGEGSWLTVV.

V gene TRBV10-3 combines with J gene TRBJ2-2. The CDR3 runs 18 residues. Germline CDR1 is ENHRY and CDR2 is SYGVKD. Here the CDR3 reads CAISQGLPTLQNTGELFF.

CDR3: CASSLGQVSSYNEQFF. The chain couples TRBV5-1 to TRBJ2-1. CDR3 length: 16 residues. Germline CDR1 SGHRS, CDR2 YFSETQ.

The V and J genes are TRBV5-6 and TRBJ2-1; TCRdb selects TRBD2, and the lack of DNA leaves this call unchecked. There are 15 residues in the CDR3. CDR1 is SGHDT, CDR2 YYEEEE, per germline. The CDR3 sequence: CASSLQAGAYNEQFF.

The V call is TRBV4-1, the J call TRBJ2-1; there is no DNA to check the TCRdb D call of TRBD1. CDR1 is MGHRA and CDR2 is YSYEKL in the germline V gene. The CDR3 contains 16 residues. CDR3 loop: CASSQFSTGGSNEQFF.

The V gene is TRBV19, the J gene TRBJ2-5. The CDR3 has 12 amino acids. Germline V gives CDR1 LNHDA, CDR2 SQIVND (reference sequence). The CDR3 sequence is CASSMRTETQYF. The complete variable domain, with remaining parts taken from reference TRBV19 and TRBJ2-5, reads DGGITQSPKYLFRKEGQNVTLSCEQNLNHDAMYWYRQDPGQGLRLIYYSQIVNDFQKGDIAEGYSVSREKKESFPLTVTSAQKNPTAFYLCASSMRTETQYFGPGTRLLVL.

The chain uses TRBV3-1 and TRBJ2-1; TCRdb returns TRBD2, unconfirmable since there is no DNA. This CDR3 is built from 16 residues. Per the germline V gene, CDR1 is LGHDT and CDR2 is YNNKEL (reference sequence). CDR3 in amino acids: CASSQGESLVVNEQFF.

The chain joins TRBV5-1 to TRBJ2-1; the TCRdb call, TRBD2, lacks DNA for checking. Germline loops: CDR1 SGHRS, CDR2 YFSETQ. The CDR3 has 17 amino acids. This CDR3 reads CASSPGTSGSLDNEQFF. Combining the CDR3 with reference TRBV5-1 and TRBJ2-1 gives the whole variable domain KAGVTQTPRYLIKTRGQQVTLSCSPISGHRSVSWYQQTPGQGLQFLFEYFSETQRNKGNFPGRFSGRQFSNSRSEMNVSTLELGDSALYLCASSPGTSGSLDNEQFFGPGTRLTVL.

This rearrangement joins TRBV7-9 to TRBJ2-1; there is no DNA to check the TCRdb D call of TRBD2. The CDR3 totals 16 residues. Germline assignment: CDR1 SEHNR and CDR2 FQNEAQ (reference sequence). CDR3 in amino acids: CASSLGLAITTYEQFF.

The chain couples TRBV4-1 to TRBJ1-1; TCRdb calls TRBD1, which cannot be checked without DNA. The CDR3 consists of 16 residues. Per the germline V gene, CDR1 is MGHRA and CDR2 is YSYEKL. This CDR3 reads CASSPISRDANTEAFF.